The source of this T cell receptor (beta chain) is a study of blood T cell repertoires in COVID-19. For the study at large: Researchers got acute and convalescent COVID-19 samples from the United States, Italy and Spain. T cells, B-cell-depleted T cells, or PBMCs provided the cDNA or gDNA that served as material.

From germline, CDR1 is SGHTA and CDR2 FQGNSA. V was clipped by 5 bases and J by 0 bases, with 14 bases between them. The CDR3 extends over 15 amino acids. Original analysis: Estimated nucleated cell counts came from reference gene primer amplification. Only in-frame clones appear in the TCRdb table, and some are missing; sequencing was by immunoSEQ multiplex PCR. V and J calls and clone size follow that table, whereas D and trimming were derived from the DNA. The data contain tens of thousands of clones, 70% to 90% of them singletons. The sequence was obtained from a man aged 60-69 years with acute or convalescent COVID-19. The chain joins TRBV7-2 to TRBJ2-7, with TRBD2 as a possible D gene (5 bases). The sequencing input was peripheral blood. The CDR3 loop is CASSPTERFSYEQYF. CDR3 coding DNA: TGTGCCAGCAGCCCCACCGAGCGGTTCTCCTACGAGCAGTACTTC.